This T cell receptor (beta chain) stems from a study of CD8 T cells in ankylosing spondylitis. Overall study results and limits: Seemingly characteristic of ankylosing spondylitis blood was a TCR beta motif consisting of roughly 8 highly homologous variants.

TCRdb passed the 5' RACE reads through MiXCR, listing each CDR3 protein once. The sample lists about 220,000 distinct CDR3 sequences, over 9.5% occurring once. V lost 4 bases and J lost 6, with 10 bases in between. This CDR3 is 12 amino acids long. CDR1 is SGHTA and CDR2 is FQGTGA in the germline V gene. This clonotype occurred a few times. The antigen is unknown. The specimen sequenced was blood, either unsorted or a sorted T cell fraction (not recorded which). J is TRBJ2-7 and V is TRBV7-3; tentative D call: TRBD2 (6 bases). The sequence was obtained from a male donor with ankylosing spondylitis or in good health (not recorded which). The CDR3 region has the DNA TGTGCCAGCAGCTCCCCGGAGGGCGAGCAGTACTTC. Translation gives CASSSPEGEQYF.